A single sample gave rise to the 17 T cell receptor beta chains below, sequenced in a study of T-cell memory formation after mild COVID-19. Using its own MiXCR run on the 5' RACE reads, TCRdb lists one record per CDR3 protein. Of approximately 570,000 distinct CDR3 sequences in the sample, 18% were seen once. The sample taken for sequencing was PBMCs or a T cell subset sorted from them (not recorded which). These receptors all come from an adult woman who had mild COVID-19 (a few samples of this study predate the infection). Cell type and time point are not known.

This clonotype was counted only a few times. The chain is built from TRBV7-2 and TRBJ2-7; D is possibly TRBD2 (5 bases). Germline V CDR1 and CDR2: SGHTA, FQGNSA. The CDR3 runs 15 residues. V was trimmed by 5 bases and J by 3 bases, leaving 17 bases between them. CDR3 bases: TGTGCCAGCAGCCAGGAAAGGACTTCCTTCTACGAGCAGTACTTC. Amino acid sequence: CASSQERTSFYEQYF.

V and J are TRBV4-1 and TRBJ2-3, with TRBD2 matching over 8 bases. V gave up 1 base and J gave up 1 base; unmatched junction bases: 10. The CDR3 is 18 residues long. Germline-derived CDR1 and CDR2 are MGHRA and YSYEKL. CDR3 sequence reads: CASSQGPDSGVRTDTQYF. In nucleotides, the CDR3 is TGCGCCAGCAGCCAAGGGCCGGATAGCGGGGTCCGCACAGATACGCAGTATTTT.

This clonotype was counted a few times. The V gene is TRBV20-1, the J gene TRBJ2-7; perhaps TRBD1 as D (5 bases). This CDR3 contains 12 residues. CDR1 DFQATT and CDR2 SNEGSKA come from the germline V gene (reference sequence). Trimming removed 6 bases from V and 1 base from J, with 10 bases in between. This CDR3 reads CSAPRQSYEQYF. CDR3 coding DNA: TGCAGTGCGCCCCGACAGTCCTACGAGCAGTACTTC.

This clonotype was counted a few times. This rearrangement joins TRBV28 to TRBJ2-3; TRBD1 might be the D (8 bases). The CDR3 is 14 amino acids. V was cut by 6 bases and J by 5 bases, with 15 bases left in between. Germline lookup yields CDR1 MDHEN and CDR2 SYDVKM. The chain's CDR3 is CASRTDREGDTQYF. The CDR3 nucleotides read TGTGCCAGCAGAACGGACAGGGAGGGAGATACGCAGTATTTT.

The rearrangement joins TRBV6-5 to TRBJ2-5; D is undetermined. V shed 0 bases and J shed 1 base, with 9 bases lying between them. Germline-derived CDR1 and CDR2 are MNHEY and SVGAGI. The CDR3 consists of 15 residues. The CDR3 is CASSYSVGVQETQYF. CDR3 in DNA: TGTGCCAGCAGTTACTCTGTTGGGGTCCAAGAGACCCAGTACTTC.

V is TRBV7-3 and J is TRBJ2-5; a weak D match, TRBD1 (6 bases). The CDR3 length is 15 residues. V dropped 1 base and J dropped 5 bases, with 14 bases sitting between them. Germline lookup yields CDR1 SGHTA and CDR2 FQGTGA. The CDR3 spells CASSLRGDRWETQYF. The CDR3 DNA reads TGTGCCAGCAGCTTAAGGGGAGACAGGTGGGAGACCCAGTACTTC.

This clonotype was seen a handful of times. V gene TRBV7-9 combines with J gene TRBJ2-6; TRBD1 aligns across 7 bases. The J segment lost 0 bases and the V segment lost 5 bases, leaving 7 bases of the junction unmatched. The CDR3 loop spans 17 amino acids. Germline V CDR1 and CDR2: SEHNR, FQNEAQ (reference sequence). The CDR3 reads CASSPRDSHSGANVLTF. CDR3 DNA sequence: TGTGCCAGCAGCCCCCGGGACAGCCACTCTGGGGCCAACGTCCTGACTTTC.

The V call is TRBV2, the J call TRBJ2-5; TRBD2 is a possible D gene (5 bases). CDR3 length equals 13 residues. CDR1 is SNHLY and CDR2 is FYNNEI in the germline V gene. Trimming pared 7 bases from V and 5 bases from J, leaving 14 bases between. CDR3 bases: TGTGCCAGCACCGTGATGGGCGGGGAGACCCAGTACTTC. Translation gives CASTVMGGETQYF. Full variable domain (remainder filled in from reference TRBV2 and TRBJ2-5): EPEVTQTPSHQVTQMGQEVILRCVPISNHLYFYWYRQILGQKVEFLVSFYNNEISEKSEIFDDQFSVERPDGSNFTLKIRSTKLEDSAMYFCASTVMGGETQYFGPGTRLLVL.

V gene TRBV7-9 combines with J gene TRBJ2-1, with no clear D. The germline V gene encodes CDR1 SEHNR and CDR2 FQNEAQ (reference sequence). Trimming took off 1 base at V and 6 bases at J, with 7 bases between the two ends. The CDR3 consists of 13 residues. The CDR3 loop is CASSLGPLNEQFF. DNA for the CDR3: TGTGCCAGCAGCTTAGGCCCCCTCAATGAGCAGTTCTTC.

This clonotype was observed a few times. The chain links TRBV6-6 to TRBJ2-1; 9 nucleotides match TRBD1. Germline V gives CDR1 MNHNY, CDR2 SVGAGI (reference sequence). With V trimmed by 6 bases and J by 7 bases, 7 bases remained unmatched. CDR3 length: 14 residues. DNA for the CDR3: TGTGCCAGCAGCCCACAGGGGGCGGTGAATGAGCAGTTCTTC. It yields the protein CASSPQGAVNEQFF.

V is TRBV4-3 and J is TRBJ2-7; TRBD1 matches at 10 bases. Germline lookup yields CDR1 LGHNA and CDR2 YSLEER. Trimming took 0 bases from V and 6 from J; bases not matched to a gene: 8. CDR3 length: 16 amino acids. CDR3 region: CASSQDGWTGGSEQYF. The CDR3 DNA is TGCGCCAGCAGCCAAGATGGTTGGACAGGGGGAAGCGAGCAGTACTTC.

The sample holds a few counts of this clonotype. The V and J genes are TRBV19 and TRBJ2-7, with 9 bases identical to TRBD1. Looked up from germline, CDR1 is LNHDA and CDR2 is SQIVND (reference sequence). V was pared by 7 bases and J by 5 bases, with 9 bases of the junction left unmatched. This CDR3 region has 14 residues. The CDR3 protein is CASTLTGGSDEQYF. The CDR3 DNA follows: TGTGCCAGTACACTAACAGGGGGCAGCGACGAGCAGTACTTC.

This clonotype was observed a single time. V is TRBV5-4 and J is TRBJ2-3; TRBD2 aligns across 9 bases. J gave up 6 bases and V 2 bases, and 13 bases lay outside the gene matches. Looked up from germline, CDR1 is SGHNT and CDR2 is YYREEE (reference sequence). This CDR3 spans 17 amino acids. The CDR3 sequence: CASSFGRLAEGLDTQYF. CDR3 DNA: TGTGCCAGCAGCTTCGGGAGACTAGCGGAAGGGCTTGATACGCAGTATTTT.

V usage is TRBV11-1 and J usage is TRBJ1-2; no definite D call. The CDR3 is 15 amino acids. Trimming cost V 5 bases and J 6 bases, with 19 bases left between them. Germline CDR1 SGHAT, CDR2 FQDESV (reference sequence). The CDR3 bases are TGTGCCAGCAGCCCCGGTCCATCCTCCTCGCATGGCTACACCTTC. This gives the protein CASSPGPSSSHGYTF.

This clonotype has a handful of counts. The rearrangement uses TRBV4-1 and TRBJ1-5; 8 bases are shared with TRBD1. The CDR3 sequence is 15 residues long. The J segment lost 7 bases and the V segment lost 4 bases, leaving 9 bases of the junction unmatched. The V gene's germline CDR1 is MGHRA and CDR2 YSYEKL. CDR3 coding DNA: TGCGCCAGCAGCCTAACAGGGGACAGGCGGCAGCCCCAGCATTTT. Translation: CASSLTGDRRQPQHF.

This clonotype was recorded a few times. This sequence joins TRBV15 and TRBJ2-3; a weak D match, TRBD1 (6 bases). CDR3 length: 15 residues. Looked up from germline, CDR1 is LNHNV and CDR2 is YYDKDF (reference sequence). The germline V and J ends were trimmed by 5 bases and 1 base, with 13 bases remaining between them. The CDR3: CATSGTRRGTDTQYF. The CDR3 DNA sequence: TGTGCCACCAGCGGGACACGAAGGGGCACAGATACGCAGTATTTT.

This chain connects TRBV7-9 to TRBJ1-1; perhaps TRBD1 as D (5 bases). CDR3 size: 12 residues. Deletions cut 4 bases from V and 5 bases from J, with 8 bases between. CDR1 and CDR2 (germline): SEHNR, FQNEAQ (reference sequence). The CDR3 coding sequence is TGTGCCAGCAGCTCCCGGACAACTGAAGCTTTCTTT. Translated: CASSSRTTEAFF.